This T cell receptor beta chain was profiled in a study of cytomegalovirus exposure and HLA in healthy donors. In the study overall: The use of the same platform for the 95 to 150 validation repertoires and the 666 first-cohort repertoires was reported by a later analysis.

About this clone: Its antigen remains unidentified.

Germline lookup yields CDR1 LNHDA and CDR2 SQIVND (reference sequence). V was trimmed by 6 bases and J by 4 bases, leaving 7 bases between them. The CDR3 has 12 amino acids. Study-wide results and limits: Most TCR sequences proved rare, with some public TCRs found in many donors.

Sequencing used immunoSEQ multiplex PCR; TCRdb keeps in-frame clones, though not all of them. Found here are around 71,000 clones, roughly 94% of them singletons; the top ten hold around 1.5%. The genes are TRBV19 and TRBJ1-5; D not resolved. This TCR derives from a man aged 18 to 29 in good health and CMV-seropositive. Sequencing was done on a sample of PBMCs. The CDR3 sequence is CASSFRNQPQHF. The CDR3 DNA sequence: TGTGCCAGTAGCTTCAGGAATCAGCCCCAGCATTTT. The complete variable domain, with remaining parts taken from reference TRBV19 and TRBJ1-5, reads DGGITQSPKYLFRKEGQNVTLSCEQNLNHDAMYWYRQDPGQGLRLIYYSQIVNDFQKGDIAEGYSVSREKKESFPLTVTSAQKNPTAFYLCASSFRNQPQHFGDGTRLSIL.